This TCR beta chain is drawn from a study of beta chain features in type 1 diabetes. In the study overall: Age and gender were similar between patients and healthy donors, as were cell yields.

The germline CDR1 and CDR2 sequences are MNHEY and SMNVEV (reference sequence). Trimming stripped 6 bases from V and 0 bases from J, with 9 bases between. The CDR3 is 14 residues long. All of the isolated RNA was reverse transcribed, so expressed TCRB transcripts were sequenced. Repertoires were generated with immunoSEQ multiplex PCR, while TCRdb's copy carries only in-frame clones and drops some. The sample lists 400,000 or so clones, 8.5% to 10% seen once, with roughly 0.6% in the top ten. On this clone: Its antigen is as yet unknown.

Study-wide points: Across all four CD4+ subsets, people with type 1 diabetes showed modestly shorter TCRB CDR3s. The study found that naive, central memory and Treg TCRB repertoires appeared more similar in patients than in healthy donors. Insertions were fewer and deletions more numerous at VDJ junctions in type 1 diabetes patients.

Sequences were obtained from central memory CD4+ T cells from blood. This TCR came from a man in his thirties or forties with type 1 diabetes. This chain joins TRBV27 and TRBJ2-1, with a weak D call TRBD2 (6 bases). CDR3 sequence: CASRGGASYNEQFF. The CDR3 coding sequence is TGTGCCAGCAGAGGAGGGGCCTCCTACAATGAGCAGTTCTTC.